Listed here is a single TCR beta chain. Its target is unknown. This sample stems from a study of monozygotic twins with inflammatory bowel disease. Study-wide results and caveats: Telling different T cell subtypes apart from each other was not possible.

This CDR3 region has 14 residues. Per germline, CDR1 SEHNR and CDR2 FQNEAQ (reference sequence). TCRdb reprocessed the 5' RACE reads, keeping one entry per CDR3 protein, no DNA. This sample's table reports more than 85,000 distinct CDR3 sequences. This rearrangement joins TRBV7-9 to TRBJ2-1. The clonotype comes from a human donor with ulcerative colitis or Crohn's disease, or a healthy co-twin of an affected twin (not recorded which). Sequencing was performed on blood. CDR3 in amino acids: CASSLTLSVNEQFF.